The 10 T cell receptor beta chains below all came from one sample that was sequenced in a study of response to subunit inactivated influenza vaccine. Each CDR3 protein is one row after TCRdb ran MiXCR on the RT-PCR reads. The top ten hold 10% of the sample, which has more than 550,000 distinct CDR3 sequences, 12% seen once. The source material was PBMCs from blood, sampled on the day of vaccination. The receptors come from a man between 50 and 59 years old who received an inactivated influenza vaccine.

This clonotype has more than one count but fewer than ten. The J gene is TRBJ2-3, the V gene TRBV20-1, with 8 bases lining up with TRBD2. The CDR3 runs 12 residues. J was trimmed by 4 bases and V by 6 bases; bases with no gene match: 3. Germline V gives CDR1 DFQATT, CDR2 SNEGSKA (reference sequence). Written as DNA, the CDR3 is TGCAGTGCCGGGGGGGAGGCAGATACGCAGTATTTT. This gives the protein CSAGGEADTQYF.

The chain has TRBV7-2 and TRBJ2-5; 7 positions match TRBD2. The V and J ends lost 3 bases and 3 bases, in that order; junction bases with no gene match: 10. The CDR3 is 16 amino acids. Germline V CDR1 and CDR2: SGHTA, FQGNSA. The CDR3 is CASSFPLSGAEETQYF. As DNA, the CDR3 is TGTGCCAGCAGCTTCCCCCTAAGCGGGGCGGAAGAGACCCAGTACTTC.

The chain couples TRBV11-2 to TRBJ1-5; D remains ambiguous. This CDR3 has 15 amino acids. Germline assignment: CDR1 SGHAT and CDR2 FQNNGV. With 0 bases removed from V and 9 bases from J, the gap between germline ends came to 15 bases. CDR3 DNA sequence: TGTGCCAGCAGCTTAGATCTAGAGGGAAGGGCGCCCCAGCATTTT. Translation: CASSLDLEGRAPQHF.

This clonotype appeared a few times. The V gene is TRBV6-1, the J gene TRBJ2-1; D is possibly TRBD2 (6 bases). The CDR3 runs to 15 residues. Trimming left V 7 bases short and J 5 bases short, with 18 bases between. Germline V gene sequence: CDR1 MNHNS, CDR2 SASEGT. The CDR3 reads CASTGAGKKNNEQFF. CDR3 bases: TGTGCCAGCACCGGCGCGGGGAAAAAAAACAATGAGCAGTTCTTC.

The sample holds a few counts of this clonotype. The V gene is TRBV6-1, the J gene TRBJ2-3; 11 bases match TRBD2. CDR3 length equals 14 residues. V lost 7 bases, J lost 4 bases, and 4 bases stayed unmatched. Germline lookup yields CDR1 MNHNS and CDR2 SASEGT. The CDR3 spells CASNRLAGPDTQYF. In DNA form, the CDR3 reads TGTGCCAGCAATCGACTAGCGGGACCAGATACGCAGTATTTT.

This clonotype was counted a few times. The chain links TRBV6-1 to TRBJ1-3; unclear D gene. The V and J ends lost 7 bases and 4 bases respectively, with 11 bases between them. Germline-derived CDR1 and CDR2 are MNHNS and SASEGT. This CDR3 comprises 13 residues. CDR3 region: CASNITPGNTIYF. CDR3 nucleotides: TGTGCCAGCAACATAACTCCCGGAAACACCATATATTTT.

This clonotype came up many times. A read error may produce the germline difference seen at one junction end. The chain uses TRBV12-3 or TRBV12-4 and TRBJ2-7; no clear D. CDR3 length equals 13 residues. The chain's CDR3 is CASSLDLPYEQYF. CDR3 bases: TGTGCCAGCAGCTTAGATCTCCCCTACGAGCAGTACTTC.

There are many counts of this clonotype. This sequence joins TRBV5-1 and TRBJ2-1; maybe TRBD1 (5 bases). Between the trimmed V and J ends, which lost 4 bases and 9 bases, there was a span of 17 bases. This CDR3 is 14 amino acids long. Germline loops: CDR1 SGHRS, CDR2 YFSETQ. CDR3 sequence: CASSDLGAMGEQFF. CDR3 bases: TGCGCCAGCAGCGATCTAGGGGCAATGGGTGAGCAGTTCTTC.

This clonotype has ten or more counts. The chain has TRBV6-5 and TRBJ1-1; D gene unclear. Per germline, CDR1 MNHEY and CDR2 SVGAGI. The V gene lost 2 bases and the J gene lost 4 bases, with 8 bases spanning the gap. This CDR3 region has 13 residues. The chain's CDR3 is CASSYVGSTEAFF. The CDR3 DNA follows: TGTGCCAGCAGTTACGTAGGGAGCACTGAAGCTTTCTTT.

This chain joins TRBV12-3 or TRBV12-4 and TRBJ1-4, with 8 positions matching TRBD1. The CDR3 runs to 15 residues. With 6 bases clipped from V and 5 bases from J, the junction kept 8 bases outside the gene matches. The CDR3 spells CASSRTGGINEKLFF. The CDR3 bases are TGTGCCAGCAGCCGCACAGGGGGGATCAATGAAAAACTGTTTTTT.